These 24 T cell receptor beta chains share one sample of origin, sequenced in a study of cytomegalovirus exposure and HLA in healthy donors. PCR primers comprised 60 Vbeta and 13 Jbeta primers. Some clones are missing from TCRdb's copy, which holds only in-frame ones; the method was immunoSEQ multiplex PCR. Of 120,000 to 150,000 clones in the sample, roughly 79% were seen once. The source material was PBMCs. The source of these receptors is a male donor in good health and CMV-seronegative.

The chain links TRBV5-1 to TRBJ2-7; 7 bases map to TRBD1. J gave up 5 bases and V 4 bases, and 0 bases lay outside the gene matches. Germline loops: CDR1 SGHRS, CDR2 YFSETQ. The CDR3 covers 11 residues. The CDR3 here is CASSDRDEQYF. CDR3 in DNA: TGCGCCAGCAGCGACAGGGACGAGCAGTACTTC. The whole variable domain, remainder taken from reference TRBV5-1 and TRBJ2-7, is KAGVTQTPRYLIKTRGQQVTLSCSPISGHRSVSWYQQTPGQGLQFLFEYFSETQRNKGNFPGRFSGRQFSNSRSEMNVSTLELGDSALYLCASSDRDEQYFGPGTRLTVT.

CDR3 coding DNA: TGTGCTAGTGTCACGGACAGCTACTATGGCTACACCTTC. Protein product: CASVTDSYYGYTF. The chain is built from TRBV12-5 and TRBJ1-2; tentative D call: TRBD1 (6 bases). V was shortened by 7 bases and J by 3 bases, with 12 bases between the two germline ends. Germline CDR1 reads LGHNT; CDR2 reads FRNRAP. This CDR3 comprises 13 residues.

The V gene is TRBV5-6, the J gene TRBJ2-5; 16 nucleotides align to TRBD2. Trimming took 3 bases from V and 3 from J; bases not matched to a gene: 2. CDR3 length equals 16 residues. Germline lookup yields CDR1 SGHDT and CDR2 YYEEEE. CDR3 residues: CASSWGTSGGEETQYF. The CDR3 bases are TGTGCCAGCAGCTGGGGGACTAGCGGGGGGGAAGAGACCCAGTACTTC.

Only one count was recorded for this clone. The CDR3: CASSLTGTAQETQYF. The DNA of the CDR3 is TGTGCCAGCAGCCTTACAGGGACAGCTCAAGAGACCCAGTACTTC. This rearrangement joins TRBV7-6 to TRBJ2-5; 7 nucleotides match TRBD1. J lost 2 bases, V lost 5 bases, and 8 bases had no gene match. The length of the CDR3 is 15 residues. Germline loops: CDR1 SGHVS, CDR2 FNYEAQ.

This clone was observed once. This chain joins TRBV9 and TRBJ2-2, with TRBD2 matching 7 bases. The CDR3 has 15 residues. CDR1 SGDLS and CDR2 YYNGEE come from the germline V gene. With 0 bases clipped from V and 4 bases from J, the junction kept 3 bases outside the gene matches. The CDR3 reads CASSVDGGSTGELFF. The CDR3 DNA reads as TGTGCCAGCAGCGTAGATGGCGGGAGCACCGGGGAGCTGTTTTTT. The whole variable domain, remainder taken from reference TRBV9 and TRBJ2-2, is DSGVTQTPKHLITATGQRVTLRCSPRSGDLSVYWYQQSLDQGLQFLIQYYNGEERAKGNILERFSAQQFPDLHSELNLSSLELGDSALYFCASSVDGGSTGELFFGEGSRLTVL.

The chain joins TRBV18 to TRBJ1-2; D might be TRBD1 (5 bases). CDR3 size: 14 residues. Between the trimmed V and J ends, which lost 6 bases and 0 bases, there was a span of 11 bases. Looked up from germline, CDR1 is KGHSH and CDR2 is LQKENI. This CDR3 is CASSGGAANYGYTF. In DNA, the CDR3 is TGTGCCAGCTCCGGCGGGGCAGCTAACTATGGCTACACCTTC.

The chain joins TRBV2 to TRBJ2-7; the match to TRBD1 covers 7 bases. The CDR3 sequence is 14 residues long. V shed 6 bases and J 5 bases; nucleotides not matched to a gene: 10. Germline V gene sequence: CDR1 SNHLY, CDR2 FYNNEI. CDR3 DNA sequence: TGTGCCAGCAGGCTCGACAGGGAATTCAACGAGCAGTACTTC. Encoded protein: CASRLDREFNEQYF.

CDR3 nucleotides: TGCAGCGTTGCATCGGTACGGGAAACAGCCTATGGCTACACCTTC. This codes for CSVASVRETAYGYTF. The gene calls are TRBV29-1 and TRBJ1-2; D is ambiguous. The CDR3 runs 15 residues. V lost 4 bases and J lost 4, with 19 bases in between. Germline V lookup: CDR1 SQVTM, CDR2 ANQGSEA. Full variable domain (outside the CDR3, taken from reference TRBV29-1 and TRBJ1-2): SAVISQKPSRDICQRGTSLTIQCQVDSQVTMMFWYRQQPGQSLTLIATANQGSEATYESGFVIDKFPISRPNLTFSTLTVSNMSPEDSSIYLCSVASVRETAYGYTFGSGTRLTVV.

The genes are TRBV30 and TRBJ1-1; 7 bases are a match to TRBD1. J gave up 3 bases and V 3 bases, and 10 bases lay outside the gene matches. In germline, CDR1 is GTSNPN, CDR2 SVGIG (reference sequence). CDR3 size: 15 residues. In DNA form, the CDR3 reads TGTGCCTGGAGCCTAGGTGGTCAGGGGGACACTGAAGCTTTCTTT. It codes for CAWSLGGQGDTEAFF.

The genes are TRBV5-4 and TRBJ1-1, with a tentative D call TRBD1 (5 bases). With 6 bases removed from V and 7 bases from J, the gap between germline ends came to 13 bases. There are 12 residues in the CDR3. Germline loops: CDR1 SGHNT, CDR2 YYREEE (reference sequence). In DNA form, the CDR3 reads TGTGCCAGCACCAACTTCGGGGGTGAAGCTTTCTTT. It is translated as CASTNFGGEAFF.

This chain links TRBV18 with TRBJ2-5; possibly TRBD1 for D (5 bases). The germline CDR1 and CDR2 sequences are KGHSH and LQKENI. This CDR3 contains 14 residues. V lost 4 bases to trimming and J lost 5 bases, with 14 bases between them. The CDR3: CASSLATQEETQYF. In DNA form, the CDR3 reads TGTGCCAGCTCACTCGCCACACAGGAGGAGACCCAGTACTTC.

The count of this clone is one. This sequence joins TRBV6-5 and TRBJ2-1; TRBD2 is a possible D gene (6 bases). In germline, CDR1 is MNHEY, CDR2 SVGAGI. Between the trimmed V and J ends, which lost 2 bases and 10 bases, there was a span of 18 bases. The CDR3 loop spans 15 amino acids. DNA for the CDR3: TGTGCCAGCAGTTACGATAGGGGAGGTGCTTTGGAGCAGTTCTTC. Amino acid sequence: CASSYDRGGALEQFF.

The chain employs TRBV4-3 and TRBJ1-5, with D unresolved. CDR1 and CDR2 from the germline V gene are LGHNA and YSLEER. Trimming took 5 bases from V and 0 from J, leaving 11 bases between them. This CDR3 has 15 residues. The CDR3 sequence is CASSSSRNSNQPQHF. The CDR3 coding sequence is TGCGCCAGCAGCAGCTCAAGAAATAGCAATCAGCCCCAGCATTTT.

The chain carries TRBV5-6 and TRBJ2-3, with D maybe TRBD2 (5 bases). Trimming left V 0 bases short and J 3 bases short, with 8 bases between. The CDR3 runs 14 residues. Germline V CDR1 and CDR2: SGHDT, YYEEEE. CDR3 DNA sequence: TGTGCCAGCAGCTTGGGCGGGTCGACAGATACGCAGTATTTT. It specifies CASSLGGSTDTQYF.

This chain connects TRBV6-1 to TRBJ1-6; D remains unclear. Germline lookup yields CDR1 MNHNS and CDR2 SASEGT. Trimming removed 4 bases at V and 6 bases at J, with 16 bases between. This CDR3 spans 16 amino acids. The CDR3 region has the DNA TGTGCCAGCAGTGGTGGAAGATGGGCGGGTAATTCACCCCTCCACTTT. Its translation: CASSGGRWAGNSPLHF.

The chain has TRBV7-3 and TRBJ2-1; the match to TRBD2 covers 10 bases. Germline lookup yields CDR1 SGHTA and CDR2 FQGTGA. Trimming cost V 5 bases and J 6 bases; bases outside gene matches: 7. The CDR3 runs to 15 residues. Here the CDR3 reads CASSPSGGAVNEQFF. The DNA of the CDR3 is TGTGCCAGCAGCCCAAGCGGGGGGGCGGTCAATGAGCAGTTCTTC.

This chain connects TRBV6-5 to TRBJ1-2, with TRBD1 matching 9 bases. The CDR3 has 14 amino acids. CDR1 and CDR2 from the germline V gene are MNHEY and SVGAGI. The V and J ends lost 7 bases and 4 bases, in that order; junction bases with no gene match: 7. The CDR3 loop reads CASKGTGRFYGYTF. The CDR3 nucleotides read TGTGCCAGCAAAGGGACAGGGCGTTTCTATGGCTACACCTTC.

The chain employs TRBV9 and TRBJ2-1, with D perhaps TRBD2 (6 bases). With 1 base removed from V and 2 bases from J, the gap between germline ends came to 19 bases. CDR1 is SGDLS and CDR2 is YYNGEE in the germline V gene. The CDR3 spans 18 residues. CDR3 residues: CASSVRRVRLAPYNEQFF. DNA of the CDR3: TGTGCCAGCAGCGTACGCCGGGTGAGGCTAGCGCCCTACAATGAGCAGTTCTTC.

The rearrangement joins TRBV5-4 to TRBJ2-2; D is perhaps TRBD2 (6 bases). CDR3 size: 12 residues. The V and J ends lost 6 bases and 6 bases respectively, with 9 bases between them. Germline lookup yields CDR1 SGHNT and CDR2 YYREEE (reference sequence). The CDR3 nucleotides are TGTGCCAGCACCAAGCGGGCCGGGGAGCTGTTTTTT. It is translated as CASTKRAGELFF.

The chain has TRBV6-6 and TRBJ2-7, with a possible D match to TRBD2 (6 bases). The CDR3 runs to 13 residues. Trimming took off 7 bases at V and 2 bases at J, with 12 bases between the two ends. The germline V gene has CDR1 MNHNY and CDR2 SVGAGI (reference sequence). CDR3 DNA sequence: TGTGCCAGCAAGGGCGGGGCAACCTACGAGCAGTACTTC. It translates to CASKGGATYEQYF.

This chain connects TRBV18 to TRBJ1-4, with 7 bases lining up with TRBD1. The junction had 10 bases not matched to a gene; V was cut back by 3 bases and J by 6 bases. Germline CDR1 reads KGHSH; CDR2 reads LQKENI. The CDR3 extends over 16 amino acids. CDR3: CASSPDRDLGDEKLFF. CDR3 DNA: TGTGCCAGCTCACCCGACAGGGACCTAGGGGATGAAAAACTGTTTTTT.

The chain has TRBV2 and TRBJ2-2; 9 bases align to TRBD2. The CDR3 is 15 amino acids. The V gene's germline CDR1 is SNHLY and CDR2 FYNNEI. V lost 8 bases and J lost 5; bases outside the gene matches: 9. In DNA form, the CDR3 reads TGTGCCAGCGGTCGTAGCGGGAGAGGAACCGGGGAGCTGTTTTTT. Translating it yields CASGRSGRGTGELFF. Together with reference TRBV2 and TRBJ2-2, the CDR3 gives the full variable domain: EPEVTQTPSHQVTQMGQEVILRCVPISNHLYFYWYRQILGQKVEFLVSFYNNEISEKSEIFDDQFSVERPDGSNFTLKIRSTKLEDSAMYFCASGRSGRGTGELFFGEGSRLTVL.

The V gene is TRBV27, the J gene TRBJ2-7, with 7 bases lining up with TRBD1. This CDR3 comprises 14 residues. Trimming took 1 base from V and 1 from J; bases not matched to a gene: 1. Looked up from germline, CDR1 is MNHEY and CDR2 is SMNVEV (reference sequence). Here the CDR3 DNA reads TGTGCCAGCAGTTTATGGGACAGATCCTACGAGCAGTACTTC. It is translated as CASSLWDRSYEQYF.

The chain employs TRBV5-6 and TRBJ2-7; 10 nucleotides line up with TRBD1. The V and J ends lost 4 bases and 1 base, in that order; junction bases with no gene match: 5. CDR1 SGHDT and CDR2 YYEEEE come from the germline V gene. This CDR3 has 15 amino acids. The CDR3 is CASSKGDRGSYEQYF. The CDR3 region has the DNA TGTGCCAGCAGCAAAGGGGACAGGGGATCCTACGAGCAGTACTTC.